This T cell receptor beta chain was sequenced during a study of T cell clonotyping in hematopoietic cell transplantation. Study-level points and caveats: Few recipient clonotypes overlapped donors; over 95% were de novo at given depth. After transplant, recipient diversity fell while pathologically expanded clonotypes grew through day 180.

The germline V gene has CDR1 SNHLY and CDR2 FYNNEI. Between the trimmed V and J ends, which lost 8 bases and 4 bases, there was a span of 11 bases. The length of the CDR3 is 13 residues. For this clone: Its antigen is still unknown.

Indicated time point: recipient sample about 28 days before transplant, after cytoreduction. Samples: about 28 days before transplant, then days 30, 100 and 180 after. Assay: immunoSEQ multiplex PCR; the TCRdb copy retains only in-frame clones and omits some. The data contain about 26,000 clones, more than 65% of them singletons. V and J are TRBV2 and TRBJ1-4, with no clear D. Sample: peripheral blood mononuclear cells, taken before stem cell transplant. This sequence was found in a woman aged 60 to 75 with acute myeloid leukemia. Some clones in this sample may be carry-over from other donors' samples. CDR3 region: CASDWRNNEKLFF. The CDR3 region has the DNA TGTGCCAGCGACTGGCGGAATAATGAAAAACTGTTTTTT.